These 17 T cell receptor beta chains were sequenced from one sample in a study of T cells in Graves' hyperthyroidism and ophthalmopathy. The investigators amplified TCR beta CDR3 regions from RNA transcripts. Researchers ran a first-round RT-PCR on the TCR CDR3 using the HTBI primer set. MiXCR was run by TCRdb on the multiplex PCR reads, yielding one entry per CDR3 protein. The sample contains about 420,000 distinct CDR3 sequences, around 13% of which appear only once. Sample: blood. These receptor sequences come from a woman aged 18 to 35 with Graves' hyperthyroidism.

This clonotype was seen a few times. V gene TRBV5-1 combines with J gene TRBJ2-3; 10 bases map to TRBD2. Germline V gene data show CDR1 as SGHRS and CDR2 as YFSETQ. The CDR3 consists of 19 residues. V shed 5 bases and J 3 bases; nucleotides not matched to a gene: 18. Here the CDR3 DNA reads TGCGCCAGCAGGCGAATAGCGGGAGGTGTTTCAACGAATACAGATACGCAGTATTTT. This encodes CASRRIAGGVSTNTDTQYF.

The chain joins TRBV5-1 to TRBJ1-1, with D possibly TRBD1 on 5 matching bases. The CDR3 loop spans 16 amino acids. V was trimmed by 4 bases and J by 1 base, leaving 17 bases between them. Germline V lookup: CDR1 SGHRS, CDR2 YFSETQ. In DNA form, the CDR3 reads TGCGCCAGCAGCCCCGGGACCCCCGGACCGAACACTGAAGCTTTCTTT. Encoded protein: CASSPGTPGPNTEAFF. The full variable domain, completed using reference TRBV5-1 and TRBJ1-1, is KAGVTQTPRYLIKTRGQQVTLSCSPISGHRSVSWYQQTPGQGLQFLFEYFSETQRNKGNFPGRFSGRQFSNSRSEMNVSTLELGDSALYLCASSPGTPGPNTEAFFGQGTRLTVV.

This clonotype was observed a few times. This sequence joins TRBV12-5 and TRBJ2-5, with D possibly matching TRBD2 (6 bases). Germline CDR1 and CDR2: LGHNT and FRNRAP. Trimming left V 7 bases short and J 5 bases short, with 14 bases between. The CDR3 sequence is 13 residues long. The CDR3 DNA sequence: TGTGCTAGTGCCCCGGGGGAGCTGGAGACCCAGTACTTC. It is translated as CASAPGELETQYF.

This clonotype showed up many times. The chain uses TRBV2 and TRBJ2-1, with 10 bases identical to TRBD1. The CDR3 loop spans 15 amino acids. The germline CDR1 and CDR2 sequences are SNHLY and FYNNEI. Losses at the gene ends were 1 base for V and 8 bases for J; bases not matched to a gene: 5. The CDR3 DNA is TGTGCCAGCAGTGAAGAGGGACAGGGGTTCGATGAGCAGTTCTTC. Its translation is CASSEEGQGFDEQFF.

The chain is built from TRBV25-1 and TRBJ1-2; TRBD1 is a possible D gene (5 bases). CDR1 MGHDK and CDR2 SYGVNS come from the germline V gene. Trimming took off 3 bases at V and 5 bases at J, with 16 bases between the two ends. CDR3 length: 15 residues. This chain's CDR3 is CASSDSGRVLYGYTF. In nucleotides, the CDR3 is TGTGCCAGCAGTGATTCCGGCAGGGTATTATATGGCTACACCTTC.

This clonotype has at least ten counts. V gene TRBV18 combines with J gene TRBJ2-1, with 10 bases identical to TRBD2. The trim removed 3 bases at V and 8 bases at J, leaving 7 bases unmatched. Per the germline V gene, CDR1 is KGHSH and CDR2 is LQKENI. The CDR3 is made up of 15 amino acids. The CDR3 nucleotides read TGTGCCAGCTCACCCGGGGCTAGCGGGAGTTATGAGCAGTTCTTC. Amino acid sequence: CASSPGASGSYEQFF.

This clonotype was seen many times. The CDR3 coding sequence is TGTGCCAGCAGTCGCCGGGACAGCATTTGGGTTGACTATGGCTACACCTTC. Its protein product is CASSRRDSIWVDYGYTF. V gene TRBV28 combines with J gene TRBJ1-2; 7 nucleotides align to TRBD1. V lost 5 bases and J lost 3; bases outside the gene matches: 15. The CDR3 covers 17 residues. The germline CDR1 and CDR2 sequences are MDHEN and SYDVKM.

Ten or more counts support this clonotype. The gene calls are TRBV13 and TRBJ2-1, with 10 positions matching TRBD2. Germline V lookup: CDR1 PRHDT, CDR2 FYEKMQ (reference sequence). The CDR3 has 16 residues. The V gene end was trimmed by 5 bases and the J gene end by 8 bases; junction bases not matched to a gene: 12. The CDR3 loop is CASSTKLAGSIYEQFF. CDR3 in DNA: TGTGCCAGCAGCACTAAACTAGCGGGATCCATTTATGAGCAGTTCTTC.

In its sample, this clonotype was seen many times. The junction departs from germline at one end; a sequencing error may be responsible. The chain is built from TRBV18 and TRBJ1-1; D unclear. The V gene's germline CDR1 is KGHSH and CDR2 LQKENI. This CDR3 has 14 residues. As DNA, the CDR3 is TGTGCCAGCTCACTTTCGTCCGCGAACGCTGAAGCTTTCTTT. This translates into CASSLSSANAEAFF.

This clonotype was found once. V usage is TRBV30 and J usage is TRBJ1-1; no clear D. Trimming left V 5 bases short and J 5 bases short, with 18 bases between. Germline V gives CDR1 GTSNPN, CDR2 SVGIG (reference sequence). This CDR3 is 14 amino acids long. CDR3 region: CAWGPGLLGTEAFF. In DNA form, the CDR3 reads TGTGCCTGGGGGCCCGGTCTCCTGGGGACTGAAGCTTTCTTT.

The table lists this clonotype with many counts. The V and J genes are TRBV7-3 and TRBJ2-2; 7 nucleotides line up with TRBD2. V gave up 1 base and J gave up 6 bases; unmatched junction bases: 8. The germline V gene has CDR1 SGHTA and CDR2 FQGTGA. The CDR3 is made up of 16 amino acids. The CDR3: CASSLRAGLEAGELFF. The CDR3 DNA is TGTGCCAGCAGCTTAAGGGCAGGACTAGAGGCCGGGGAGCTGTTTTTT.

The rearrangement uses TRBV20-1 and TRBJ2-6; 7 nucleotides line up with TRBD2. Germline values: CDR1 DFQATT, CDR2 SNEGSKA (reference sequence). This CDR3 spans 19 amino acids. V gave up 0 bases and J gave up 0 bases; unmatched junction bases: 11. CDR3 nucleotide sequence: TGCAGTGCTAGAGATGATGGCGGGAGTCCTAACTCTGGGGCCAACGTCCTGACTTTC. Translation: CSARDDGGSPNSGANVLTF.

This clonotype has a handful of counts. The rearrangement joins TRBV6-1 to TRBJ2-5; D gene unclear. The CDR3 spans 11 residues. CDR1 is MNHNS, CDR2 SASEGT, per germline. The V end lost 6 bases, the J end lost 5 bases, and 7 bases lay between the germline ends. In nucleotides, the CDR3 is TGTGCCAGCAGGGAGTGGGAGACCCAGTACTTC. Amino acids: CASREWETQYF.

Of note for this clonotype: This could be a read error, since a much larger clone is one nucleotide away. The chain uses TRBV20-1 and TRBJ1-6, with 9 bases lining up with TRBD1. Germline CDR1 reads DFQATT; CDR2 reads SNEGSKA (reference sequence). The CDR3 sequence is 14 residues long. Written as DNA, the CDR3 is TGCAGTGCTAGCCGGGACAGGGCTAATTCACCCCTCCAATTT. Translation: CSASRDRANSPLQF.

The rearrangement uses TRBV2 and TRBJ2-1; D not certain. The CDR3 totals 11 residues. Germline CDR1 reads SNHLY; CDR2 reads FYNNEI. The germline V and J ends were trimmed by 5 bases and 9 bases, with 8 bases remaining between them. The CDR3 protein is CASSPLLEQFF. The CDR3 DNA sequence: TGTGCCAGCAGTCCGCTACTTGAGCAGTTCTTC.

This clonotype was recorded at least ten times. The chain couples TRBV13 to TRBJ2-7, with D possibly being TRBD1 (5 bases). This CDR3 spans 12 amino acids. Germline CDR1 PRHDT, CDR2 FYEKMQ (reference sequence). With 1 base removed from V and 6 bases from J, the gap between germline ends came to 7 bases. Written as DNA, the CDR3 is TGTGCCAGCAGCTTAGCAGGGCCCGAGCAGTACTTC. It codes for CASSLAGPEQYF.

This clonotype was observed at least ten times. This rearrangement joins TRBV19 to TRBJ1-5; D is unresolved. CDR3 length equals 14 residues. Trimming shortened V by 4 bases and J by 3 bases, and 10 bases separated the two germline ends. Germline V gene lookup returns CDR1 LNHDA and CDR2 SQIVND (reference sequence). The CDR3 bases are TGTGCCAGTAGTAATGGCGGCAACAATCAGCCCCAGCATTTT. It yields the protein CASSNGGNNQPQHF.